The rows below give T cell receptor beta chains drawn from one sample of a study of control samples from healthy donors and cancer patients. Produced via immunoSEQ multiplex PCR; TCRdb's table is partial and in-frame only. The sample carries 110,000 to 150,000 clones, roughly 90% recorded once. Input material: blood. The receptors come from a man aged 30 to 45 in good health. CDR3s include the opening cysteine and the closing phenylalanine or tryptophan. A D gene is named only where the DNA matches it firmly. Expanded clones get a size class; other rows say once, few or many, or leave the size out.

size	V	D	J	DNA	CDR3
.	TRBV4-1	.	TRBJ2-1	TGCGCCAGCAGCCAAGAATCGCACAGCTACAATGAGCAGTTCTTC	CASSQESHSYNEQFF
.	TRBV14	.	TRBJ1-4	TGTGCCAGCAGCCCGGGACTCACAATACCCCCATCAAATGAAAAACTGTTTTTT	CASSPGLTIPPSNEKLFF
once	TRBV27	.	TRBJ1-3	TGTGCCAGCAGTCCATCTAGCTCTGGAAACACCATATATTTT	CASSPSSSGNTIYF
.	TRBV6-2/TRBV6-3	.	TRBJ2-5	TGTGCCAGCAGTCCGGAAAGGTCGGCGGGCAGGGGTGGGAAGACCCAGTACTTC	CASSPERSAGRGGKTQYF
.	TRBV9	.	TRBJ1-5	TGTGCCAGCAGCCCAGGAAGGGGTAGCAATCAGCCCCAGCATTTT	CASSPGRGSNQPQHF
.	TRBV4-1	.	TRBJ2-7	TGCGCCAGCAGCCAAGCTCTAGCTGTCGACGAGCAGTACTTC	CASSQALAVDEQYF
.	TRBV6-5	.	TRBJ1-1	TGTGCCAGCAGTTATTCGATGGGGCAGGGTGAAGCTTTCTTT	CASSYSMGQGEAFF
few	TRBV18	TRBD1	TRBJ1-2	TGTGCCAGCTCACCGGACAGGGTGGGGGATGGCTACACCTTC	CASSPDRVGDGYTF
.	TRBV11-1	.	TRBJ1-3	TGTGCCAGCAGCTCCAGGGGAAACACCATATATTTT	CASSSRGNTIYF
.	TRBV27	.	TRBJ1-5	TGTGCCAGCAGTTTATCGGGAGGTGGAGGGCATACTGAGCCCCAGCATTTT	CASSLSGGGGHTEPQHF
.	TRBV2	TRBD1	TRBJ1-2	TGTGCCAGCAGGCCGGGACAGGGCTATGGCTACACCTTC	CASRPGQGYGYTF
.	TRBV27	.	TRBJ2-1	TGTGCCAGCAAGGGTGATAACTATCTTTACAATGAGCAGTTCTTC	CASKGDNYLYNEQFF
.	TRBV27	.	TRBJ2-1	TGTGCCAGCAGTCGCGGGGTCTACAATGAGCAGTTCTTC	CASSRGVYNEQFF
.	TRBV5-1	TRBD2	TRBJ2-1	TGCGCCAGCAGCTTGATCCAGCGGGAGGTTAATGAGCAGTTCTTC	CASSLIQREVNEQFF
.	TRBV15	TRBD1	TRBJ2-5	TGTGCCACCAGCAGAGAGCCGAAGGACAGGGTGTACCAAGAGACCCAGTACTTC	CATSREPKDRVYQETQYF
.	TRBV2	.	TRBJ1-4	TGTGCCAGCAGTGAAGGAGGGGCAACTAATGAAAAACTGTTTTTT	CASSEGGATNEKLFF
.	TRBV3-1/TRBV3-2	.	TRBJ2-5	TGTGCCAGCAGCTCCCGACGGACCCAAGAGACCCAGTACTTC	CASSSRRTQETQYF
.	TRBV6-4	.	TRBJ2-1	TGTGCCAGCAGTGACGGGAGTGGCCCCAATGAGCAATTCTTC	CASSDGSGPNEQFF
.	TRBV30	.	TRBJ2-7	TGTGCCTGGAGAACCTCCTACGAGCAGTACTTC	CAWRTSYEQYF
once	TRBV7-2	.	TRBJ2-1	TGTGCCAGCAGCTTAATGGGAGACTACCGAAGGAATGAGCAGTTCTTC	CASSLMGDYRRNEQFF
.	TRBV7-9	.	TRBJ1-2	TGTGCCAGCAGCCCAATGACGCTTGCAGATGAGGGGGGCTACACCTTC	CASSPMTLADEGGYTF
.	TRBV5-5	.	TRBJ2-1	TGTGCCAGCAGCCCCCGGGTGGGCTGGGAGCAGTTCTTC	CASSPRVGWEQFF
.	TRBV3-1/TRBV3-2	.	TRBJ2-1	TGTGCCAGCAGCCAGTACGGCGGGCTGTTCGATGAGCAGTTCTTC	CASSQYGGLFDEQFF
.	TRBV9	.	TRBJ1-2	TGTGCCAGCAGCGTAGGGGGCTCTAACTATGGCTACACCTTC	CASSVGGSNYGYTF
.	TRBV24-1	.	TRBJ1-6	TGTGCCACCAGTGATTCCCCGGGATCACCCCTCCACTTT	CATSDSPGSPLHF
few	TRBV3-1/TRBV3-2	.	TRBJ1-5	TGTGCCAGCAGCAGGGGGGCTCAGCCCCAGCATTTT	CASSRGAQPQHF
.	TRBV11-1	.	TRBJ2-5	TGTGCCAGCAGACTTACAGAACAAGAGACCCAGTACTTC	CASRLTEQETQYF
once	TRBV21-1	.	TRBJ2-6	TGTGCCAGCAGCAACGAGCGGGCTTCTGGGGCCAACGTCCTGACTTTC	CASSNERASGANVLTF
.	TRBV7-2	TRBD2	TRBJ2-7	TGTGCCAGCAGCATCACTAGCGGGATATCCTACGAGCAGTACTTC	CASSITSGISYEQYF
.	TRBV4-3	TRBD1	TRBJ1-2	TGCGCCAGCAGCCAAGATGGGACAGGGGACTATGGCTACACCTTC	CASSQDGTGDYGYTF
.	TRBV7-2	TRBD2	TRBJ2-7	TGTGCCAGCAGCTTAGTAGCTAGCGGGAGTTTTTTCTACGAGCAGTACTTC	CASSLVASGSFFYEQYF
.	TRBV6-2/TRBV6-3	TRBD1	TRBJ1-1	TGTGCCAGCAGTTCCGTCCGGACAGGCCCGGACACTGAAGCTTTCTTT	CASSSVRTGPDTEAFF
.	TRBV4-1	TRBD2	TRBJ2-3	TGCGCCAGCAGCCAAGGTTTTAGCGGGAGCACAGATACGCAGTATTTT	CASSQGFSGSTDTQYF
.	TRBV19	.	TRBJ2-3	TGTGCCAGTAGTATAGCGGGCCACACAGATACGCAGTATTTT	CASSIAGHTDTQYF
once	TRBV5-8	.	TRBJ2-6	TGTGCCAGCACCTCTTACAGGGTTTCTGGGGCCAACGTCCTGACTTTC	CASTSYRVSGANVLTF
.	TRBV18	TRBD1	TRBJ2-5	TGTGCCAGCTCACCACTACAAGGACAGGTACAAGAGACCCAGTACTTC	CASSPLQGQVQETQYF